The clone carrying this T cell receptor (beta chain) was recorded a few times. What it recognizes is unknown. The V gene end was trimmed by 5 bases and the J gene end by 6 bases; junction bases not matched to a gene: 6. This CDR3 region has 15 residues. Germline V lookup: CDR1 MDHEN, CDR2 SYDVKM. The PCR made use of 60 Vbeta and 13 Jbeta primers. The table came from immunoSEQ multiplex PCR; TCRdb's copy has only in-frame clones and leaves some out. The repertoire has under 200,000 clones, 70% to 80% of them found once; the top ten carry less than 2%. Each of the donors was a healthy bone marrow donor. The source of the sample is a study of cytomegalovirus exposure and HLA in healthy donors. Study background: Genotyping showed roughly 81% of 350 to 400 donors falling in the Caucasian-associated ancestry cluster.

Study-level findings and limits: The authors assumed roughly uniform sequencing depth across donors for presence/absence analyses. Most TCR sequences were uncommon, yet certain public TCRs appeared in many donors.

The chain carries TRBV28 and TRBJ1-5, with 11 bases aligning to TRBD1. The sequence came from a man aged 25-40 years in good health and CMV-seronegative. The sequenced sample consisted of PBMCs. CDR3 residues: CASSTIGQGAQPQHF. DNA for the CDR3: TGTGCCAGCAGTACCATCGGACAGGGGGCTCAGCCCCAGCATTTT.